The clone carrying this TCR beta chain was found a few times. Its target is not known. Germline CDR1 and CDR2: LGHDT and YNNKEL (reference sequence). The CDR3 consists of 14 residues. The ends were cut back, 1 base at V and 8 bases at J, with 9 bases in the middle. The sample originates from a study of T cells after yellow fever vaccination. Study-level points and caveats: Bulk-population clonotypes that are abundant could appear as contaminants in FACS-sorted repertoires. Post-booster samples contained most primary-vaccination clones (approximately 96% CD4, around 89% CD8).

A 5'RACE template-switching step, the method used to make TCR cDNA, added a universal primer site and UMIs. A single record per CDR3 protein comes from TCRdb applying MiXCR to the 5' RACE reads. The table lists 200,000 to 250,000 distinct CDR3 sequences, roughly 3% of them singletons. The chain couples TRBV3-1 to TRBJ1-6; D is ambiguous. The sample in question was CD4+ T cells sorted from PBMCs, obtained 10 days after the yellow fever booster vaccination. The receptor was isolated from a young man who received the YFV17D yellow fever vaccine. The CDR3 region has the DNA TGTGCCAGCAGCCAAGTGGCTGGGGATTCACCCCTCCACTTT. It yields the protein CASSQVAGDSPLHF.